One sample yielded the 22 T cell receptor beta chains listed below, sequenced in a study of blood T cell repertoires in COVID-19. Some clones are missing from TCRdb's copy, which holds only in-frame ones; the method was immunoSEQ multiplex PCR. The table has over 95,000 clones, 84% seen once; the top ten hold around 2%. The source material was peripheral blood. The receptor source for this set is a man between 65 and 85 years old with active or convalescent COVID-19.

V usage is TRBV7-3 and J usage is TRBJ2-4; 9 positions agree with TRBD1. Germline V lookup: CDR1 SGHTA, CDR2 FQGTGA. The CDR3 is made up of 16 amino acids. V shed 3 bases, J shed 4 bases, and the junction held 7 bases outside the gene matches. CDR3 sequence (DNA): TGTGCCAGCAGCTTGACAAAGGGACAGGGTAAAAACATTCAGTACTTC. The encoded protein is CASSLTKGQGKNIQYF.

The chain uses TRBV19 and TRBJ2-7, with D perhaps TRBD2 (6 bases). The CDR3 is 13 amino acids. CDR1 is LNHDA and CDR2 is SQIVND in the germline V gene (reference sequence). The V gene lost 8 bases and the J gene lost 12 bases, with 23 bases spanning the gap. CDR3 region: CASGSRGTGAVYF. The CDR3 DNA is TGTGCCAGTGGGTCCCGCGGGACTGGCGCAGTGTACTTC.

The count of this clone is one. The J gene is TRBJ2-3, the V gene TRBV20-1, with 11 bases fitting TRBD2. The CDR3 is 16 amino acids. Germline-derived CDR1 and CDR2 are DFQATT and SNEGSKA (reference sequence). V lost 3 bases to trimming and J lost 5 bases; unmatched junction nucleotides: 10. The CDR3 loop reads CSASARLAGGQDTQYF. The CDR3 DNA reads as TGCAGTGCTAGTGCCCGCTTAGCGGGGGGGCAAGATACGCAGTATTTT.

This clone was found once. The J gene is TRBJ2-7, the V gene TRBV5-1; 8 bases align to TRBD1. CDR1 and CDR2 (germline): SGHRS, YFSETQ. This CDR3 spans 15 amino acids. Trimming removed 0 bases from V and 2 bases from J; junction bases left unmatched: 4. DNA for the CDR3: TGCGCCAGCAGCTTGGGGGGGACAGGAGCCTACGAGCAGTACTTC. Residues: CASSLGGTGAYEQYF.

With regard to this clone: This sample also contains other DNA sequences that code for the same CDR3. V gene TRBV6-5 combines with J gene TRBJ1-1, with no clear D. Trimming cost V 2 bases and J 0 bases, with 4 bases left between them. In germline, CDR1 is MNHEY, CDR2 SVGAGI. This CDR3 has 13 amino acids. The CDR3 nucleotides are TGTGCCAGCAGTTACGAGGTGAACACTGAAGCTTTCTTT. It yields the protein CASSYEVNTEAFF.

V and J are TRBV28 and TRBJ2-7; a possible D gene is TRBD2 (5 bases). CDR3 length equals 13 residues. The V end lost 7 bases, the J end lost 0 bases, and 10 bases lay between the germline ends. The V gene's germline CDR1 is MDHEN and CDR2 SYDVKM. The DNA of the CDR3 is TGTGCCAGCACTAGCCCCAGCTCCTACGAGCAGTACTTC. It is translated as CASTSPSSYEQYF.

This clone appeared a few times. The chain has TRBV18 and TRBJ1-1, with D unresolved. Germline CDR1 is KGHSH and CDR2 is LQKENI. V was trimmed by 3 bases and J by 4 bases, leaving 12 bases between them. The CDR3 runs to 14 residues. The CDR3 nucleotides read TGTGCCAGCTCACCCACAGAGGCGGGCACTGAAGCTTTCTTT. Its protein product is CASSPTEAGTEAFF.

This chain joins TRBV6-1 and TRBJ2-3, with TRBD2 matching over 8 bases. The length of the CDR3 is 18 residues. V shed 2 bases, J shed 1 base, and the junction held 11 bases outside the gene matches. Per the germline V gene, CDR1 is MNHNS and CDR2 is SASEGT. CDR3 in DNA: TGTGCCAGCAGTGAATTGGCGGGGGGCACAGGAGGCACAGATACGCAGTATTTT. The encoded protein is CASSELAGGTGGTDTQYF.

The CDR3 DNA reads TGCAGTGCTAGTGCGGGTCTCAATTCACCCCTCCACTTT. Translating it yields CSASAGLNSPLHF. The chain is built from TRBV20-1 and TRBJ1-6, with unresolved D. The germline gives CDR1 DFQATT, CDR2 SNEGSKA (reference sequence). The CDR3 covers 13 residues. V was shortened by 3 bases and J by 7 bases, with 10 bases between the two germline ends.

This clone was picked up a small number of times. The gene calls are TRBV12-3 or TRBV12-4 and TRBJ2-7, with D possibly TRBD2 on 5 matching bases. Trimming removed 6 bases at V and 2 bases at J, with 11 bases between. The CDR3 has 13 residues. The CDR3 DNA follows: TGTGCCAGCAGCATGGACTTTACCTACGAGCAGTACTTC. Translating it yields CASSMDFTYEQYF.

The chain has TRBV15 and TRBJ2-3; D is undetermined. The CDR3 extends over 15 amino acids. CDR1 and CDR2 from the germline V gene are LNHNV and YYDKDF (reference sequence). V lost 3 bases and J 0 bases, leaving 10 bases between the germline ends. DNA of the CDR3: TGTGCCACCAGCAGCGAGAGGAGAAGCACAGATACGCAGTATTTT. It codes for CATSSERRSTDTQYF.

The chain links TRBV5-1 to TRBJ1-1; the D is unclear. Germline V gene lookup returns CDR1 SGHRS and CDR2 YFSETQ. The CDR3 runs to 16 residues. Trimming stripped 4 bases from V and 0 bases from J, with 16 bases between. This CDR3 reads CASSPPHRAMNTEAFF. CDR3 sequence (DNA): TGCGCCAGCAGCCCCCCGCACAGAGCAATGAACACTGAAGCTTTCTTT.

The chain recombines TRBV28 with TRBJ1-5; D remains unclear. Looked up from germline, CDR1 is MDHEN and CDR2 is SYDVKM. The V end lost 5 bases, the J end lost 4 bases, and 9 bases lay between the germline ends. The length of the CDR3 is 13 residues. CDR3 in amino acids: CASSPPGNQPQHF. CDR3 DNA sequence: TGTGCCAGCAGTCCCCCGGGGAATCAGCCCCAGCATTTT.

This clone was seen a handful of times. The chain carries TRBV4-3 and TRBJ2-1, with TRBD2 matching over 9 bases. There are 17 residues in the CDR3. The V and J ends lost 4 bases and 0 bases, in that order; junction bases with no gene match: 7. From germline, CDR1 is LGHNA and CDR2 YSLEER. The CDR3 here is CASSLFNSGSSYNEQFF. CDR3 nucleotide sequence: TGCGCCAGCAGCCTCTTCAATAGCGGGAGCTCCTACAATGAGCAGTTCTTC.

V and J are TRBV19 and TRBJ1-3; D gene uncertain. Germline V gene sequence: CDR1 LNHDA, CDR2 SQIVND (reference sequence). CDR3 length: 13 residues. The germline V and J ends were trimmed by 10 bases and 0 bases, with 10 bases remaining between them. Here the CDR3 DNA reads TGTGCCACCGCGAGCCGCTCTGGAAACACCATATATTTT. Translating gives CATASRSGNTIYF.

The chain is built from TRBV28 and TRBJ1-2; 11 bases match TRBD1. The CDR3 extends over 14 amino acids. CDR1 is MDHEN and CDR2 is SYDVKM in the germline V gene. Unmatched junction bases numbered 6, after V lost 4 bases and J lost 8 bases. The DNA of the CDR3 is TGTGCCAGCAGTTCAACCGGGACAGGGGGAGGCTACACCTTC. As protein: CASSSTGTGGGYTF.

This chain links TRBV3-1 (or the pseudogene TRBV3-2) with TRBJ2-5; 11 nucleotides align to TRBD2. The CDR3 has 18 amino acids. Losses at the gene ends were 1 base for V and 3 bases for J; bases not matched to a gene: 10. From germline, CDR1 is LGHDT and CDR2 YNNKEL (reference sequence). In nucleotides, the CDR3 is TGTGCCAGCAGCCAAGGTGGCCTAGCGGGGGGATTGAAAGAGACCCAGTACTTC. Encoded protein: CASSQGGLAGGLKETQYF.

The rearrangement links TRBV2 to TRBJ2-3; 13 nucleotides match TRBD2. Germline V CDR1 and CDR2: SNHLY, FYNNEI. V lost 6 bases, J lost 1 base, and 4 bases stayed unmatched. CDR3 length: 16 residues. CDR3 amino acids: CASSGTSGARTDTQYF. The CDR3 nucleotides read TGTGCCAGCAGCGGGACTAGCGGGGCTCGCACAGATACGCAGTATTTT.

This chain uses TRBV12-3 or TRBV12-4 with TRBJ1-2; TRBD1 is a possible D gene (5 bases). Trimming left V 7 bases short and J 5 bases short, with 11 bases between. The CDR3 runs 12 residues. CDR3 amino acids: CASTSGGYGYTF. CDR3 DNA sequence: TGTGCCAGCACTTCGGGGGGGTATGGCTACACCTTC.

J is TRBJ1-1 and V is TRBV5-1; no firm D call. Trimming took 4 bases from V and 1 from J, leaving 11 bases between them. Germline CDR1 SGHRS, CDR2 YFSETQ. This CDR3 spans 14 amino acids. The CDR3 nucleotides read TGCGCCAGCAGCGGTAATACAGCGAACACTGAAGCTTTCTTT. It specifies CASSGNTANTEAFF.

V gene TRBV7-2 combines with J gene TRBJ1-5; possible D gene TRBD1, 5 bases. CDR1 and CDR2 from the germline V gene are SGHTA and FQGNSA. The V and J ends lost 8 bases and 5 bases respectively, with 13 bases between them. This CDR3 has 13 residues. CDR3 coding DNA: TGTGCCAGCCGCCGGGACTTAGATCAGCCCCAGCATTTT. It codes for CASRRDLDQPQHF.

CDR3 region: CASSQATGGASEQYF. CDR3 sequence (DNA): TGCGCCAGCAGCCAAGCGACAGGGGGCGCGTCCGAGCAGTACTTC. V is TRBV4-1 and J is TRBJ2-7; TRBD1 agrees at 10 bases. CDR1 MGHRA and CDR2 YSYEKL come from the germline V gene. The J segment lost 6 bases and the V segment lost 1 base, leaving 6 bases of the junction unmatched. This CDR3 is built from 15 residues.